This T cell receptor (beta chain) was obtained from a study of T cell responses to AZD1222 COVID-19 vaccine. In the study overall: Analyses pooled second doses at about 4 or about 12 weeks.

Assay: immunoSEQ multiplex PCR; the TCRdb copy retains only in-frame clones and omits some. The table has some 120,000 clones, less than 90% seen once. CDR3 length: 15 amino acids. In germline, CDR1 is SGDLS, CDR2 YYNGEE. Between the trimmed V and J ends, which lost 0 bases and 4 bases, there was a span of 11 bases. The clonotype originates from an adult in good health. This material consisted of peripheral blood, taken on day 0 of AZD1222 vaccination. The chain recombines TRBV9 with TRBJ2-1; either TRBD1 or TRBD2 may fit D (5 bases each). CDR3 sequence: CASSVGGTEYNEQFF. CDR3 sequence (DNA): TGTGCCAGCAGCGTAGGTGGGACGGAGTACAATGAGCAGTTCTTC.